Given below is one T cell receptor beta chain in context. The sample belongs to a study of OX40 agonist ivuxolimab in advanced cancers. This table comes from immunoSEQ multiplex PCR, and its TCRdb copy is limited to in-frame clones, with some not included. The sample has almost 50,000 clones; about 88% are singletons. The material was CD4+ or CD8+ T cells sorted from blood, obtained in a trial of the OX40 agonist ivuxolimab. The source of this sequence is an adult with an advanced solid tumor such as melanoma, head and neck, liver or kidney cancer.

CDR3 coding DNA: TGTGCCAGCAGTTTATTTACTCAGGGTTTCACTGAAGCTTTCTTT. This gives the protein CASSLFTQGFTEAFF. The chain has TRBV28 and TRBJ1-1, with D perhaps TRBD1 (5 bases). The CDR3 is 15 amino acids. Between the trimmed V and J ends, which lost 1 base and 4 bases, there was a span of 13 bases. The germline gives CDR1 MDHEN, CDR2 SYDVKM.